The 21 T cell receptor beta chains below were found in one sample sequenced in a study of cytomegalovirus exposure and HLA in healthy donors. Primers included in the PCR were 60 Vbeta and 13 Jbeta primers. Produced via immunoSEQ multiplex PCR; TCRdb's table is partial and in-frame only. This table holds about 120,000 clones, around three quarters found once. Material: PBMCs. These receptors all come from a woman between 18 and 29 years old in good health and CMV-seropositive.

This sequence joins TRBV27 and TRBJ1-2; 9 bases match TRBD1. Germline CDR1 and CDR2: MNHEY and SMNVEV (reference sequence). This CDR3 is built from 16 residues. V dropped 4 bases and J dropped 4; count of bases not matched to a gene: 10. CDR3 sequence: CASSSRFRDRAYGYTF. Here the CDR3 DNA reads TGTGCCAGCAGTTCCAGATTCCGGGACAGGGCCTATGGCTACACCTTC.

This chain uses TRBV11-2 with TRBJ1-1, with D unclear. Trimming took off 0 bases at V and 1 base at J, with 9 bases between the two ends. CDR1 and CDR2 from the germline V gene are SGHAT and FQNNGV. The CDR3 is 15 residues long. The CDR3 sequence is CASSLDGAANTEAFF. The CDR3 DNA is TGTGCCAGCAGCTTAGACGGAGCCGCGAACACTGAAGCTTTCTTT.

This clone was observed a single time. The V call is TRBV5-1, the J call TRBJ2-4; D perhaps matches TRBD1 (6 bases). Germline V CDR1 and CDR2: SGHRS, YFSETQ. V was pared by 0 bases and J by 4 bases, with 8 bases between. This CDR3 is built from 14 residues. This chain's CDR3 is CASSLAGHKNIQYF. Here the CDR3 DNA reads TGCGCCAGCAGCTTGGCGGGACATAAAAACATTCAGTACTTC.

This clone showed up just a few times. The chain couples TRBV5-1 to TRBJ1-3; tentatively, D is TRBD1 (5 bases). Trimming shortened V by 4 bases and J by 2 bases, and 10 bases separated the two germline ends. The CDR3 runs 14 residues. The germline gives CDR1 SGHRS, CDR2 YFSETQ. The CDR3 DNA follows: TGCGCCAGCAGCCCGACAGACCCTGGAAACACCATATATTTT. Translation gives CASSPTDPGNTIYF.

This sequence joins TRBV7-6 and TRBJ2-6, with 7 bases that match TRBD1. The CDR3 contains 15 residues. The junction had 3 bases not matched to a gene; V was cut back by 3 bases and J by 4 bases. Germline V CDR1 and CDR2: SGHVS, FNYEAQ. DNA of the CDR3: TGTGCCAGCAGCTTTGGACAGGCCGGGGCCAACGTCCTGACTTTC. Translating it yields CASSFGQAGANVLTF.

V and J are TRBV15 and TRBJ1-1; TRBD1 is a possible D gene (5 bases). Germline CDR1 reads LNHNV; CDR2 reads YYDKDF (reference sequence). V was cut by 1 base and J by 0 bases, with 9 bases left in between. The CDR3 totals 15 residues. The CDR3 DNA reads TGTGCCACCAGCAGAGTTGGGGCGATGAACACTGAAGCTTTCTTT. This gives the protein CATSRVGAMNTEAFF.

The J gene is TRBJ2-2, the V gene TRBV9, with D unresolved. Trimming pared 4 bases from V and 6 bases from J, leaving 10 bases between. The CDR3 runs to 13 residues. Germline CDR1 reads SGDLS; CDR2 reads YYNGEE. CDR3 sequence: CASSPQASGELFF. Written as DNA, the CDR3 is TGTGCCAGCAGCCCCCAGGCGTCCGGGGAGCTGTTTTTT.

This rearrangement joins TRBV19 to TRBJ2-3; 9 bases are shared with TRBD1. The CDR3 spans 15 residues. The V segment lost 3 bases and the J segment 7 bases; nucleotides outside the gene matches: 8. Germline loops: CDR1 LNHDA, CDR2 SQIVND (reference sequence). Written as DNA, the CDR3 is TGTGCCAGTAGTATTGTAACAGGGGGCGCAAATACGCAGTATTTT. This codes for CASSIVTGGANTQYF.

The chain employs TRBV27 and TRBJ2-6, with 9 bases matching TRBD1. This CDR3 spans 20 amino acids. V was pared by 4 bases and J by 0 bases, with 13 bases of the junction left unmatched. The germline CDR1 and CDR2 sequences are MNHEY and SMNVEV (reference sequence). CDR3: CASSSQTGTGSFSGANVLTF. DNA of the CDR3: TGTGCCAGCAGTTCCCAGACCGGGACAGGGAGCTTCTCTGGGGCCAACGTCCTGACTTTC.

V and J are TRBV11-3 and TRBJ2-1, with TRBD2 matching over 13 bases. CDR1 and CDR2 (germline): SGHNT, YENEEA. This CDR3 spans 16 amino acids. With 4 bases clipped from V and 6 bases from J, the junction kept 6 bases outside the gene matches. CDR3 sequence (DNA): TGTGCCAGCAGCTCCCGGACTAGCGGGAGCCCCAATGAGCAGTTCTTC. This codes for CASSSRTSGSPNEQFF.

The chain recombines TRBV19 with TRBJ1-5, with D maybe TRBD1 (5 bases). This CDR3 spans 12 amino acids. Between the trimmed V and J ends, which lost 1 base and 9 bases, there was a span of 7 bases. Germline CDR1 LNHDA, CDR2 SQIVND (reference sequence). CDR3 DNA: TGTGCCAGTAGTATAGGGGGGGTGCCCCAGCATTTT. It encodes CASSIGGVPQHF.

V usage is TRBV18 and J usage is TRBJ2-3; TRBD1 matches at 9 bases. CDR3 size: 16 residues. J gave up 0 bases and V 1 base, and 2 bases lay outside the gene matches. Germline CDR1 and CDR2: KGHSH and LQKENI. The CDR3 DNA follows: TGTGCCAGCTCACCACGACAGGGGGTCAGCACAGATACGCAGTATTTT. Translation gives CASSPRQGVSTDTQYF. Full variable domain (remainder filled in from reference TRBV18 and TRBJ2-3): NAGVMQNPRHLVRRRGQEARLRCSPMKGHSHVYWYRQLPEEGLKFMVYLQKENIIDESGMPKERFSAEFPKEGPSILRIQQVVRGDSAAYFCASSPRQGVSTDTQYFGPGTRLTVL.

The chain combines TRBV18 with TRBJ1-1; TRBD1 might be the D (6 bases). The V and J ends lost 2 bases and 1 base respectively, with 17 bases between them. The CDR3 runs to 17 residues. Per the germline V gene, CDR1 is KGHSH and CDR2 is LQKENI. The CDR3 loop is CASSPERPGASNTEAFF. For the CDR3, the DNA is TGTGCCAGCTCACCAGAGCGACCAGGGGCATCGAACACTGAAGCTTTCTTT. Full variable domain (rest looked up from reference TRBV18 and TRBJ1-1): NAGVMQNPRHLVRRRGQEARLRCSPMKGHSHVYWYRQLPEEGLKFMVYLQKENIIDESGMPKERFSAEFPKEGPSILRIQQVVRGDSAAYFCASSPERPGASNTEAFFGQGTRLTVV.

This clone came up a few times. The chain employs TRBV19 and TRBJ1-1; tentatively, D is TRBD1 (5 bases). The CDR3 runs to 14 residues. V was clipped by 4 bases and J by 5 bases, with 14 bases between them. The germline CDR1 and CDR2 sequences are LNHDA and SQIVND (reference sequence). The CDR3 loop is CASSTYSRGTEAFF. CDR3 bases: TGTGCCAGTAGTACTTACAGCCGGGGGACTGAAGCTTTCTTT.

The chain employs TRBV6-6 and TRBJ1-4; 8 bases are a match to TRBD1. V shed 5 bases, J shed 4 bases, and the junction held 6 bases outside the gene matches. The CDR3 is made up of 15 amino acids. The germline CDR1 and CDR2 sequences are MNHNY and SVGAGI (reference sequence). The CDR3 region has the DNA TGTGCCAGCAGTACCACAGGGGGATTTAATGAAAAACTGTTTTTT. This sequence encodes CASSTTGGFNEKLFF.

This chain connects TRBV5-1 to TRBJ2-1, with 10 bases lining up with TRBD2. CDR3 length equals 16 residues. V was clipped by 0 bases and J by 4 bases; unmatched bases: 4. The germline V gene has CDR1 SGHRS and CDR2 YFSETQ. The CDR3 is CASSLALAGAYNEQFF. DNA for the CDR3: TGCGCCAGCAGCTTGGCTCTAGCGGGAGCTTACAATGAGCAGTTCTTC. Together with reference TRBV5-1 and TRBJ2-1, the CDR3 gives the full variable domain: KAGVTQTPRYLIKTRGQQVTLSCSPISGHRSVSWYQQTPGQGLQFLFEYFSETQRNKGNFPGRFSGRQFSNSRSEMNVSTLELGDSALYLCASSLALAGAYNEQFFGPGTRLTVL.

This chain connects TRBV5-1 to TRBJ1-5, with D unresolved. The CDR3 extends over 15 amino acids. Germline assignment: CDR1 SGHRS and CDR2 YFSETQ. V was pared by 4 bases and J by 2 bases, with 13 bases between. The CDR3: CASSLGLSGNQPQHF. CDR3 sequence (DNA): TGCGCCAGCAGCCTCGGTCTATCTGGCAATCAGCCCCAGCATTTT.

The chain combines TRBV27 with TRBJ1-1; tentative D call: TRBD1 (5 bases). Germline V lookup: CDR1 MNHEY, CDR2 SMNVEV (reference sequence). V lost 2 bases and J lost 0, with 10 bases in between. The CDR3 contains 15 residues. The CDR3 here is CASSLQGYMNTEAFF. CDR3 bases: TGTGCCAGCAGTTTACAGGGCTACATGAACACTGAAGCTTTCTTT.

The rearrangement uses TRBV6-6 and TRBJ1-3, with TRBD1 identical over 10 bases. V gave up 4 bases and J gave up 4 bases; unmatched junction bases: 7. CDR3 size: 16 residues. Per germline, CDR1 MNHNY and CDR2 SVGAGI (reference sequence). In nucleotides, the CDR3 is TGTGCCAGCAGTTCCTTTGGACAGGGGGGAGGAAACACCATATATTTT. Protein product: CASSSFGQGGGNTIYF.

This chain joins TRBV30 and TRBJ1-2; D is possibly TRBD1 (6 bases). The CDR3 covers 14 residues. Trimming stripped 3 bases from V and 4 bases from J, with 15 bases between. CDR1 and CDR2 (germline): GTSNPN, SVGIG (reference sequence). In DNA, the CDR3 is TGTGCCTGGAGGGAGGACAGCTTTGGCTATGGCTACACCTTC. Translation: CAWREDSFGYGYTF.

This clone was seen more than once but under ten times. This sequence joins TRBV7-3 and TRBJ2-7, with a weak D call TRBD2 (6 bases). Germline lookup yields CDR1 SGHTA and CDR2 FQGTGA. The CDR3 is 13 residues long. V shed 5 bases and J shed 3 bases, with 11 bases lying between them. The CDR3 bases are TGTGCCAGCAGCCACGGAGGGAGCTACGAGCAGTACTTC. It translates to CASSHGGSYEQYF.